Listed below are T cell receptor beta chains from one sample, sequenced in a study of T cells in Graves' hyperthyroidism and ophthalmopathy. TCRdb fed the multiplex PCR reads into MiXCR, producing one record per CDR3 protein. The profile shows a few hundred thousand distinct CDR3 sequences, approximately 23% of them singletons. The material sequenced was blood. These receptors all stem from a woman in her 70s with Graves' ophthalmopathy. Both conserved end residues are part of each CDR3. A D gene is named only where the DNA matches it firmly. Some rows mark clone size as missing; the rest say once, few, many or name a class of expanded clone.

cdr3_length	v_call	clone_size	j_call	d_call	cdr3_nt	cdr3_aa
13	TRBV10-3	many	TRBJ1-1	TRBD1	TGTGCCATCAGGGGACAGCTAAACACTGAAGCTTTCTTT	CAIRGQLNTEAFF
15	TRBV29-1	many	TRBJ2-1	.	TGCAGCGTTCCTCTCACTCATAGCTCCTACAATGAGCAGTTCTTC	CSVPLTHSSYNEQFF
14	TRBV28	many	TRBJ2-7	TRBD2	TGTGCCAGCACCACCGGCGGGAGGGGCTACGAGCAGTACTTC	CASTTGGRGYEQYF
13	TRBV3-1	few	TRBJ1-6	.	TGTGCCAGCGCCGCAGGGAGGAATTCACCCCTCCACTTT	CASAAGRNSPLHF
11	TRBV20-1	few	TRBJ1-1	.	TGCAGTGCCAGAGGGGGGATTGAAGCTTTCTTT	CSARGGIEAFF
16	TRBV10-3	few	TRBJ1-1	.	TGTGCCTCTAGCACTTCAGGGGATGGGATGAACACTGAAGCTTTCTTT	CASSTSGDGMNTEAFF
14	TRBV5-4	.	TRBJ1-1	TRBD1	TGTGCCAGCAGGGCGCCGGGACAGAACACTGGAGCTTTCTTT	CASRAPGQNTGAFF
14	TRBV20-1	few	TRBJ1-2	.	TGCAGTGGGGTGTGGGCAGGGGTCTTGCATGGCTACACCTTC	CSGVWAGVLHGYTF
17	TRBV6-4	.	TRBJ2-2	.	TGTGCCAGCAGTGCTCTCGGGACAGCGGGTAACACCGGGGAGCTGTTTTTT	CASSALGTAGNTGELFF
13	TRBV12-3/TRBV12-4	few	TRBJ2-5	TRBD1	TGTGCCAGCAGTTTCGACAGGGGACAGACCCAGTACTTC	CASSFDRGQTQYF
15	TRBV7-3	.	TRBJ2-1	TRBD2	TGTGCCAGCAGCTTACGACTAGCGGACTACAATGAGCAGTTCTTC	CASSLRLADYNEQFF
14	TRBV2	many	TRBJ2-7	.	TGTGCCAGCAGTGTCGGGAGAGGGACCTACGAGCAGTACTTC	CASSVGRGTYEQYF
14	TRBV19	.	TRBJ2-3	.	TGTGCCAGTAGTATAGGAGCTTACACAGATACGCAGTATTTT	CASSIGAYTDTQYF
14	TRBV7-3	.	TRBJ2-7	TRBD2	TGTGCCAGCAGCGTAGCGGGACCGGGCTACGAGCAGTACTTC	CASSVAGPGYEQYF
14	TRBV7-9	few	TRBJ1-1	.	TGTGCCAGCAGCTTAGACTCCAGGGGTACTGAAGCTTTCTTT	CASSLDSRGTEAFF
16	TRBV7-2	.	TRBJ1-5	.	TGTGCCAGCAGCCCTAGAGAGGGGAAGGGGGATCAGCCCCAGCATTTT	CASSPREGKGDQPQHF
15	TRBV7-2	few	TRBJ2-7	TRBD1	TGTGCCAGCAGCTCCATACAGGGGTCTCCCTACGAGCAGTACTTC	CASSSIQGSPYEQYF
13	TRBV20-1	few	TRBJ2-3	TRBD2	TGCAGTGCCGCGACGGGGGGGTGGGATACGCAGTATTTT	CSAATGGWDTQYF
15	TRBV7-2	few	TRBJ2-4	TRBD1	TGTGCCAGCAGCTTAGAGACAGGGCTCAAAAACATTCAGTACTTC	CASSLETGLKNIQYF
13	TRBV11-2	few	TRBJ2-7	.	TGTGCCAGCAGCTTAGGTGTAGACTACGAGCAGTACTTC	CASSLGVDYEQYF
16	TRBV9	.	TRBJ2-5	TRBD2	TGTGCCAGCAGCCCCCGACTAGCGGGAGGGGTGGAGACCCAGTACTTC	CASSPRLAGGVETQYF
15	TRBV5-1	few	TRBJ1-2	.	TGCGCCAGCAGTCCTGCCGGGGGGGAGTTTAGTGGCTACACCTTC	CASSPAGGEFSGYTF
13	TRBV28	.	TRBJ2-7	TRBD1	TGTGCCAGCAGAAAGACAGGGGGGGAAGAGCAGTACTTC	CASRKTGGEEQYF
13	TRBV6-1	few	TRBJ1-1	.	TGTGCCAGTAGACTCCCCGGGACTACTGAAGCTTTCTTT	CASRLPGTTEAFF
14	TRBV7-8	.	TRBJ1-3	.	TGTGCCAGCAGCCGTACAGGGACTGGAAACACCATATATTTT	CASSRTGTGNTIYF
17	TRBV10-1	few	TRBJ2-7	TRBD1	TGCGCCAGCAGTGAGGGTGCGGGACAGGGGATCCCCTACGAGCAGTACTTC	CASSEGAGQGIPYEQYF
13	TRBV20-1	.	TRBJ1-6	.	TGCAGTGCCCGAATTGGTCGAGATTCACCCCTCCACTTT	CSARIGRDSPLHF
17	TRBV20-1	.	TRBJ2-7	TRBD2	TGCAGTGCTTTTAGCGGGAGTGGGACGTCAGACTTCTACGAGCAGTACTTC	CSAFSGSGTSDFYEQYF
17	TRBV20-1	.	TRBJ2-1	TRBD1	TGCAGTGCTACGCGCTACCCCGGGACAGCCTCCTACAATGAGCAGTTCTTC	CSATRYPGTASYNEQFF
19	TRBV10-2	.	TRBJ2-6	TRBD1	TGCGCCAGCAGTGATGGGGTGAGACAGGGAGTGGATGGGGCCAACGTCCTGACTTTC	CASSDGVRQGVDGANVLTF
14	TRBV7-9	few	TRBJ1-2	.	TGTGCCAGCAGTCATGGGGTGGTCCCCGGTGGCTACACCTTC	CASSHGVVPGGYTF
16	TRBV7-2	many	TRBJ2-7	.	TGTGCCAGCAGCCTGACGGGGGACGCCGCTTTCTACGAGCAGTACTTC	CASSLTGDAAFYEQYF
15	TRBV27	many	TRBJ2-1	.	TGTGCCAGCAGGGCTAGCGGGACAGGTTACAATGAGCAGTTCTTC	CASRASGTGYNEQFF
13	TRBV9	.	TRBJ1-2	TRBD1	TGTGCCAGCAGCGACAGGGGGTATCGCGGCTACACCTTC	CASSDRGYRGYTF
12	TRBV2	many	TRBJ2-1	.	TGTGCCAGCAGGGAGGATTACAATGAGCAGTTCTTC	CASREDYNEQFF
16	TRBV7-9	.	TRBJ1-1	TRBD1	TGTGCCAGCAGCTTAGCGGGGACAGGGGTGAGCACTGAAGCTTTCTTT	CASSLAGTGVSTEAFF
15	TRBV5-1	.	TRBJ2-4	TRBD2	TGCGCCAGCAGCTCGACCGGGACTAGGCATACCATTCAGTACTTC	CASSSTGTRHTIQYF
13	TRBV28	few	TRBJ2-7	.	TGTGCCAGCACCTTCCCGAGCTCCTACGAGCAGTACTTC	CASTFPSSYEQYF
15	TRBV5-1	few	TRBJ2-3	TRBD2	TGCGCCAGCAGCTTGGACGGCGGGAGGGTAAATACGCAGTATTTT	CASSLDGGRVNTQYF
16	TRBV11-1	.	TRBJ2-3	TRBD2	TGTGCCAGCAGCTTGTTCGGTAGCGGGGCCACAGATACGCAGTATTTT	CASSLFGSGATDTQYF
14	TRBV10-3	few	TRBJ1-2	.	TGTGCCATCAGTGAGCTCGGGGGCGCGTCCGGCTACACCTTC	CAISELGGASGYTF
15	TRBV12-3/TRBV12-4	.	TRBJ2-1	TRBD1	TGTGCCAGCGCACGACCGGGACAGCCCTACAATGAGCAGTTCTTC	CASARPGQPYNEQFF
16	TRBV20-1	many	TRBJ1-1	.	TGCAGTGCTAGACCAAGCCTGGGGGGGGGTGACACTGAAGCTTTCTTT	CSARPSLGGGDTEAFF
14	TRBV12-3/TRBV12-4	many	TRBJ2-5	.	TGTGCCAGCAGTGTGGGACGGGGCCAAGAGACCCAGTACTTC	CASSVGRGQETQYF
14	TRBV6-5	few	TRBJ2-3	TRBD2	TGTGCCAGCAGTTACGGACTAGCCGCAGATACGCAGTATTTT	CASSYGLAADTQYF
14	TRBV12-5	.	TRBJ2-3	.	TGTGCTAGTGGTTTGGGCAGGCGCACAGATACGCAGTATTTT	CASGLGRRTDTQYF
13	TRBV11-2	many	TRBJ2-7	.	TGTGCCAGCAGTCGCCCCTTAGGGATCGAGCAGTACTTC	CASSRPLGIEQYF
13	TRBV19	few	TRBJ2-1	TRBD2	TGTGCCAGTAGTCCCCTAGCGGGAACTGAGCAGTTCTTC	CASSPLAGTEQFF
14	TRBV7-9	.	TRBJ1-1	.	TGTGCCAGCAAGGAGGGCAACGGGAACACTGAAGCTTTCTTT	CASKEGNGNTEAFF
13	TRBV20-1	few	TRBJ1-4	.	TGCAGTGCTCGTTCAGGGGCGAATGAAAAACTGTTTTTT	CSARSGANEKLFF
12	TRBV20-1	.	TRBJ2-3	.	TGCAGTGCTAGAGGCTACACAGATACGCAGTATTTT	CSARGYTDTQYF
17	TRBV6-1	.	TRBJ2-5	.	TGTGCCAGCAGTGAAGAGGGAACAGGGAGCCCCCAAGAGACCCAGTACTTC	CASSEEGTGSPQETQYF
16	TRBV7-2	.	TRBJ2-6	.	TGTGCCAGCAGCTTCCAGCCCCTCTCTGGGGCCAACGTCCTGACTTTC	CASSFQPLSGANVLTF
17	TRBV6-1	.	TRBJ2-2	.	TGTGCCAGCAGTACCCAAAACAGGGTTCCTAACACCGGGGAGCTGTTTTTT	CASSTQNRVPNTGELFF
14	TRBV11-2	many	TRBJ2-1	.	TGTGCCAGCAGCTTAGCAGGACAAAGAAATGAGCAGTTCTTC	CASSLAGQRNEQFF
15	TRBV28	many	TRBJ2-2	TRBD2	TGTGCCAGCAGTAGGACTAGCGGGATAACCGGGGAGCTGTTTTTT	CASSRTSGITGELFF
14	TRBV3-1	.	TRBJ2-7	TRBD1	TGTGCCAGCAGCCAAGCCGGGACAGGGGTCGAGCAGTACTTC	CASSQAGTGVEQYF
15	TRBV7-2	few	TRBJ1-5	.	TGTGCCAGCAGCGTAGGGGTGAATAGCAATCAGCCCCAGCATTTT	CASSVGVNSNQPQHF
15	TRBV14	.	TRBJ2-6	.	TGTGCCAGCAGCCCCATAGTGGATCGGGCCAACGTCCTGACTTTC	CASSPIVDRANVLTF